This section outlines one T cell receptor beta chain sequence together with its context. Study processing details: The assay estimated nucleated cells by amplifying reference gene primers. The protocol was immunoSEQ multiplex PCR, while the TCRdb copy is restricted to in-frame clones and leaves out a portion. V, J and clone size derive from that table, while D and trimming were established from the DNA sequence. The repertoire has over 100,000 clones, over 75% of them found once; the top ten carry about a tenth. These data belong to a study of blood T cell repertoires in COVID-19. Turning to the study itself: The cDNA or gDNA used as material had been derived from T cells, B-cell-depleted T cells, or PBMCs.

CDR3 length: 17 residues. CDR1 is SNHLY and CDR2 is FYNNEI in the germline V gene. J lost 1 base, V lost 2 bases, and 4 bases had no gene match. The genes are TRBV2 and TRBJ2-5; 13 bases are shared with TRBD2. This receptor was obtained from a man older than 75 with acute or convalescent COVID-19. The sequencing sample was made of peripheral blood. CDR3 bases: TGTGCCAGCAGTGAAAGGACTAGCGGGAGATTCCAAGAGACCCAGTACTTC. Protein sequence: CASSERTSGRFQETQYF.